This TCR beta chain was sequenced for a study of cytomegalovirus exposure and HLA in healthy donors. This clone was seen a few times. PCR primers comprised 60 Vbeta and 13 Jbeta primers. Sequencing used immunoSEQ multiplex PCR; TCRdb keeps in-frame clones, though not all of them. The table has 150,000 to 200,000 clones, over 60% seen once. The sequence derives from a man aged 50 to 59 in good health and CMV-seropositive. The sequenced sample consisted of PBMCs.

The CDR3 bases are TGTGCCAGTGACAGGGGGGAATTGATGGGCACTGAAGCTTTCTTT. This sequence encodes CASDRGELMGTEAFF. The gene calls are TRBV19 and TRBJ1-1, with 9 bases identical to TRBD1. CDR1 LNHDA and CDR2 SQIVND come from the germline V gene (reference sequence). V lost 8 bases to trimming and J lost 4 bases; unmatched junction nucleotides: 11. CDR3 length equals 15 residues.